This T cell receptor beta chain was profiled in a study of T cells in Graves' hyperthyroidism and ophthalmopathy. Study-wide results and caveats: Ophthalmopathy and stable hyperthyroidism were told apart by a 13 V-J model.

The germline V gene has CDR1 SQVTM and CDR2 ANQGSEA. The CDR3 has 14 amino acids. V lost 4 bases and J lost 5; bases outside the gene matches: 9. Amplified TCR beta CDR3 regions came from RNA transcripts. The TCR CDR3 first-round RT-PCR relied on the HTBI primer set. TCRdb reanalysed the multiplex PCR reads using MiXCR and keeps one entry per CDR3 protein. The sample holds about 640,000 distinct CDR3 sequences, around 21% seen once. With regard to this clonotype: The antigen is undetermined.

This chain connects TRBV29-1 to TRBJ2-3; TRBD1 matches at 7 bases. The TCR was taken from a man aged 30 to 45 with Graves' ophthalmopathy. Sequencing was done on a sample of blood. In DNA form, the CDR3 reads TGCAGCGTTGTGGTACAGGGGCACCAAGATACGCAGTATTTT. Its translation is CSVVVQGHQDTQYF.